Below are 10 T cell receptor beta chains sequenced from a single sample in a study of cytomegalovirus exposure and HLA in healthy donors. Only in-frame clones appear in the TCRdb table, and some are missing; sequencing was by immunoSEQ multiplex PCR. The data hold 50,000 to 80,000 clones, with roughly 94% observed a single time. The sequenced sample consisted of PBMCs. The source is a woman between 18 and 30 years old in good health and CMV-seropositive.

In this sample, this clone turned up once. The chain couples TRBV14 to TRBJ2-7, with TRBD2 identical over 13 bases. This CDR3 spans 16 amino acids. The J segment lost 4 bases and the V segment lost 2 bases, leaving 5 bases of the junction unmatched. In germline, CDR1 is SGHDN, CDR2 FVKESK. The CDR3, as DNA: TGTGCCAGCAGCCAACATGGGACTAGCGGGATGTACGAGCAGTACTTC. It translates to CASSQHGTSGMYEQYF.

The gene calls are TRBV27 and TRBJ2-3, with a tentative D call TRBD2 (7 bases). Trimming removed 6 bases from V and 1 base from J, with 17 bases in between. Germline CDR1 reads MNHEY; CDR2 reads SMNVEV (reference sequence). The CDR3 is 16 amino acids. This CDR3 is CASRFAGASGTDTQYF. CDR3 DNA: TGTGCCAGCAGGTTTGCGGGGGCCTCTGGCACAGATACGCAGTATTTT.

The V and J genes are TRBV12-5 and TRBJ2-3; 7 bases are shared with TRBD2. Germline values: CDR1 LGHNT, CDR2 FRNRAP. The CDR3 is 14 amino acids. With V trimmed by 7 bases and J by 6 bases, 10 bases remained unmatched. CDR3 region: CASAAGRARDTQYF. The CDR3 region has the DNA TGTGCTAGTGCCGCGGGGAGGGCGAGGGATACGCAGTATTTT.

CDR3 region: CAISEEGGPFHEQFF. As DNA, the CDR3 is TGTGCCATCAGTGAAGAGGGGGGGCCGTTTCATGAGCAGTTCTTC. The gene calls are TRBV10-3 and TRBJ2-1; tentatively, D is TRBD2 (7 bases). Per the germline V gene, CDR1 is ENHRY and CDR2 is SYGVKD. Trimming took off 3 bases at V and 8 bases at J, with 17 bases between the two ends. The length of the CDR3 is 15 residues.

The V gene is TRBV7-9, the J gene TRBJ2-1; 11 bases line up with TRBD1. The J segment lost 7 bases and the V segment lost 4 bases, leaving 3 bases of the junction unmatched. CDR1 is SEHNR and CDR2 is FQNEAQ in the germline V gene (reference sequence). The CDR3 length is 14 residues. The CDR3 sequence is CASSSRDRGNEQFF. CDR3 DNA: TGTGCCAGCAGCTCCCGGGACAGGGGGAATGAGCAGTTCTTC.

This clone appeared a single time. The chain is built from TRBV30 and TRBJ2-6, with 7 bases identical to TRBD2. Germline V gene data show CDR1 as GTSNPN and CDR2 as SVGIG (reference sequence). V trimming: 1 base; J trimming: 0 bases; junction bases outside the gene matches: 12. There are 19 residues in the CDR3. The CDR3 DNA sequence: TGTGCCTGGAGTGGGAGCGCCTGGGACTACACCTCTGGGGCCAACGTCCTGACTTTC. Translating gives CAWSGSAWDYTSGANVLTF.

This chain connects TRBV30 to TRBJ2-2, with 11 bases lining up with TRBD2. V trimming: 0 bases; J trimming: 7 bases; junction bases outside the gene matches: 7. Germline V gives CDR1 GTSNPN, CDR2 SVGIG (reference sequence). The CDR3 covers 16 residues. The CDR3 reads CAWSVASGRMGGELFF. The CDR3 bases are TGTGCCTGGAGTGTAGCTAGCGGGAGGATGGGCGGGGAGCTGTTTTTT.

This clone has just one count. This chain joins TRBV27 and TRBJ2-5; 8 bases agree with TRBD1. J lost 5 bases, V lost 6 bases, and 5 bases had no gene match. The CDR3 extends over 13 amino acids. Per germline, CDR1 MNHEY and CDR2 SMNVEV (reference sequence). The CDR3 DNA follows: TGTGCCAGCAGCTGGAGACAGGGGGAGACCCAGTACTTC. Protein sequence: CASSWRQGETQYF.

CDR3 bases: TGTGCCAGCAGCGTAGGACTAGCGGGCCTCAATGAGCAGTTCTTC. It is translated as CASSVGLAGLNEQFF. J is TRBJ2-1 and V is TRBV9, with 10 nucleotides matching TRBD2. The CDR3 sequence is 15 residues long. V dropped 0 bases and J dropped 6; count of bases not matched to a gene: 3. Germline values: CDR1 SGDLS, CDR2 YYNGEE. Drawing the rest from reference TRBV9 and TRBJ2-1, the complete variable domain is DSGVTQTPKHLITATGQRVTLRCSPRSGDLSVYWYQQSLDQGLQFLIQYYNGEERAKGNILERFSAQQFPDLHSELNLSSLELGDSALYFCASSVGLAGLNEQFFGPGTRLTVL.

The CDR3 loop reads CASSLGQISYNEQFF. The DNA of the CDR3 is TGCGCCAGCAGCCTCGGACAAATCTCCTACAATGAGCAGTTCTTC. The genes are TRBV5-1 and TRBJ2-1; a weak D match, TRBD1 (5 bases). V gave up 4 bases and J gave up 0 bases, with 11 bases separating them. Germline V gives CDR1 SGHRS, CDR2 YFSETQ. The CDR3 covers 15 residues.